This T cell receptor (beta chain) was identified during a study of T cell repertoires in cytomegalovirus infection. For the study at large: CMV epitopes, recently identified HLA-C-restricted and well-studied HLA-B-restricted, were used. Based on public TCR beta signatures, there were indications of CMV infection and of a matching HLA type. Findings and limits, study-wide: Dominant in the ex vivo response were TCR beta clonotypes restricted by HLA-C and specific for CMV.

In this sample, this clonotype turned up a few times. The antigen is undetermined. TCRdb itself ran the reads through MiXCR, one entry per CDR3 protein. The sample contains 700,000 to 850,000 distinct CDR3 sequences, approximately 29% of which appear only once. Trimming removed 3 bases from V and 6 bases from J, with 14 bases in between. CDR1 and CDR2 from the germline V gene are LGHNT and FRNRAP. CDR3 length: 15 amino acids. The origin of this receptor is a human donor in good health (CMV status not recorded). Some clones in this sample may be carry-over from other donors' samples. This chain links TRBV12-5 with TRBJ2-2; a possible D gene is TRBD2 (6 bases). Sequences were derived from cultured CD8+ T cells from PBMCs, sampled from culture after CMV antigen stimulation. The CDR3, as DNA: TGTGCTAGTGGTTTCCTGCCGACGGGAGCCGGGGAGCTGTTTTTT. Protein sequence: CASGFLPTGAGELFF. Combining the CDR3 with reference TRBV12-5 and TRBJ2-2 gives the whole variable domain DARVTQTPRHKVTEMGQEVTMRCQPILGHNTVFWYRQTMMQGLELLAYFRNRAPLDDSGMPKDRFSAEMPDATLATLKIQPSEPRDSAVYFCASGFLPTGAGELFFGEGSRLTVL.